These T cell receptor beta chains were read from a single sample in a study of OX40 agonist ivuxolimab in advanced cancers. Profiled with immunoSEQ multiplex PCR; TCRdb holds only in-frame clones, not every one. This table holds roughly 60,000 clones, about 89% found once. Sequenced material: CD4+ or CD8+ T cells sorted from blood, taken in a trial of the OX40 agonist ivuxolimab. All receptors come from an adult with an advanced solid tumor such as melanoma, head and neck, liver or kidney cancer. The CDR3 runs from the conserved cysteine through the conserved F or W. Each record gives: clone size, J gene, V gene, D gene, CDR3 DNA, CDR3 protein. A D gene is named only where the DNA matches it firmly. The size field is filled for only some rows; it gives once, few, many or a size class.

clone_size: -
j_call: TRBJ1-4
v_call: TRBV5-6
d_call: -
cdr3_nt: TGTGCCAGCAGCTTACTAAATGAAAAACTGTTTTTT
cdr3_aa: CASSLLNEKLFF

clone_size: -
j_call: TRBJ2-7
v_call: TRBV7-2
d_call: -
cdr3_nt: TGTGCCAGCAGCTTAGTTCTAGCCTCCTACGAGCAGTACTTC
cdr3_aa: CASSLVLASYEQYF

clone_size: few
j_call: TRBJ1-2
v_call: TRBV6-5
d_call: -
cdr3_nt: TGTGCCAGCAGCATCCGGGACAACTATGGCTACACCTTC
cdr3_aa: CASSIRDNYGYTF

clone_size: -
j_call: TRBJ1-5
v_call: TRBV28
d_call: -
cdr3_nt: TGTGCCAGCAGCCATCTCCAGCCCCAGCATTTT
cdr3_aa: CASSHLQPQHF

clone_size: -
j_call: TRBJ2-1
v_call: TRBV5-4
d_call: TRBD2
cdr3_nt: TGTGCCAGCAGTTCCTATATACTAGCGAACAATGAGCAGTTCTTC
cdr3_aa: CASSSYILANNEQFF

clone_size: -
j_call: TRBJ1-6
v_call: TRBV30
d_call: -
cdr3_nt: TGTGCCTGCCGAGGGGAGTATAATTCACCCCTCCACTTT
cdr3_aa: CACRGEYNSPLHF

clone_size: -
j_call: TRBJ1-1
v_call: TRBV4-1
d_call: -
cdr3_nt: TGCGCCAGCGGTCGGGGACATATGAACACTGAAGCTTTCTTT
cdr3_aa: CASGRGHMNTEAFF

clone_size: -
j_call: TRBJ1-2
v_call: TRBV6-5
d_call: TRBD1
cdr3_nt: TGTGCCAGCAGTAAATATCAGGGGGTCCTCTATGGCTACACCTTC
cdr3_aa: CASSKYQGVLYGYTF

clone_size: -
j_call: TRBJ2-3
v_call: TRBV29-1
d_call: TRBD1
cdr3_nt: TGCAGCGCATTCCGGGACAGGGTCGCAGATACGCAGTATTTT
cdr3_aa: CSAFRDRVADTQYF

clone_size: once
j_call: TRBJ1-5
v_call: TRBV28
d_call: -
cdr3_nt: TGTGCCAGCAGTCTTTCAGGGTACAATCAGCCCCAGCATTTT
cdr3_aa: CASSLSGYNQPQHF

clone_size: -
j_call: TRBJ2-5
v_call: TRBV7-2
d_call: TRBD2
cdr3_nt: TGTGCCAGCAGCTTAGTAGCGGGAGAGAGGGAGCAGTACTTC
cdr3_aa: CASSLVAGEREQYF

clone_size: -
j_call: TRBJ1-5
v_call: TRBV15
d_call: -
cdr3_nt: TGTGCCACCAGCAGAGATAGGAGGGATCAGCCCCAGCATTTT
cdr3_aa: CATSRDRRDQPQHF

clone_size: -
j_call: TRBJ2-1
v_call: TRBV7-3
d_call: TRBD2
cdr3_nt: TGTGCCAGCAGCTTAATTGCGGGAGGGTACAATGAGCAGTTCTTC
cdr3_aa: CASSLIAGGYNEQFF

clone_size: once
j_call: TRBJ2-1
v_call: TRBV5-1
d_call: -
cdr3_nt: TGCGCCAGCAGTTTGTCCGGGACGGGAACCTACAATGAGCAGTTCTTC
cdr3_aa: CASSLSGTGTYNEQFF

clone_size: -
j_call: TRBJ2-7
v_call: TRBV27
d_call: -
cdr3_nt: TGTGCCAGCAGTTTAAGGAGCAGCTCCTACGAGCAGTACTTC
cdr3_aa: CASSLRSSSYEQYF

clone_size: once
j_call: TRBJ2-7
v_call: TRBV11-3
d_call: -
cdr3_nt: TGTGCCAGCAGCTTAGATTATAATGGACAGCAGTACTTC
cdr3_aa: CASSLDYNGQQYF

clone_size: -
j_call: TRBJ2-1
v_call: TRBV25-1
d_call: -
cdr3_nt: TGTGCCAGCAGTGAACCAGCGCTTTACAATGAGCAGTTCTTC
cdr3_aa: CASSEPALYNEQFF

clone_size: -
j_call: TRBJ1-5
v_call: TRBV5-6
d_call: -
cdr3_nt: TGTGCCAGCAGCTCGACGAATCAGCCCCAGCATTTT
cdr3_aa: CASSSTNQPQHF

clone_size: -
j_call: TRBJ2-3
v_call: TRBV30
d_call: TRBD2
cdr3_nt: TGTGCCTGGAGTGTACTAACTAGCGGGAGCCGGGATACGCAGTATTTT
cdr3_aa: CAWSVLTSGSRDTQYF

clone_size: -
j_call: TRBJ2-3
v_call: TRBV7-2
d_call: TRBD1
cdr3_nt: TGTGCCAGCAGCCCCCGGACAGGGCGCACAGATACGCAGTATTTT
cdr3_aa: CASSPRTGRTDTQYF

clone_size: -
j_call: TRBJ1-5
v_call: TRBV2
d_call: TRBD1
cdr3_nt: TGTGCCAGCAATAGACAGGGGGTTAGCAATCAGCCCCAGCATTTT
cdr3_aa: CASNRQGVSNQPQHF

clone_size: -
j_call: TRBJ1-4
v_call: TRBV14
d_call: TRBD1
cdr3_nt: TGTGCCAGCAGCTTACAGGGGGCCGGTGAAAAACTGTTTTTT
cdr3_aa: CASSLQGAGEKLFF

clone_size: -
j_call: TRBJ2-4
v_call: TRBV5-6
d_call: -
cdr3_nt: TGTGCCAGCAGCCCGGGGGACAGAATAAACGGCATTCAGTACTTC
cdr3_aa: CASSPGDRINGIQYF

clone_size: -
j_call: TRBJ2-7
v_call: TRBV2
d_call: TRBD1
cdr3_nt: TGTGCCAGCCAAAGGACAGGGAGCGACGAGCAGTACTTC
cdr3_aa: CASQRTGSDEQYF

clone_size: -
j_call: TRBJ2-7
v_call: TRBV28
d_call: -
cdr3_nt: TGTGCCAGCAGTTCCTTTTTCCGGGACAAGTCCTACGAGCAGTACTTC
cdr3_aa: CASSSFFRDKSYEQYF

clone_size: -
j_call: TRBJ2-3
v_call: TRBV6-6
d_call: TRBD1
cdr3_nt: TGTGCCAGCAGTCTGACAGGGGGCCGCACAGATACGCAGTATTTT
cdr3_aa: CASSLTGGRTDTQYF

clone_size: -
j_call: TRBJ2-2
v_call: TRBV15
d_call: -
cdr3_nt: TGTGCCACCAGCAGAGTGGACACCGGGGAGCTGTTTTTT
cdr3_aa: CATSRVDTGELFF

clone_size: -
j_call: TRBJ1-2
v_call: TRBV7-9
d_call: -
cdr3_nt: TGTGCCAGCAGCGCCGGACGGCAGGGACCTCTCTATGGCTACACCTTC
cdr3_aa: CASSAGRQGPLYGYTF

clone_size: -
j_call: TRBJ2-1
v_call: TRBV7-3
d_call: -
cdr3_nt: TGTGCCAGCAGCTCGATAGGACAGCTGAATGAAGAGCAGTTCTTC
cdr3_aa: CASSSIGQLNEEQFF

clone_size: -
j_call: TRBJ1-1
v_call: TRBV6-5
d_call: TRBD1
cdr3_nt: TGTGCCACAAAACAGGGGTTACCGAACACTGAAGCTTTCTTT
cdr3_aa: CATKQGLPNTEAFF

clone_size: -
j_call: TRBJ2-7
v_call: TRBV11-2
d_call: -
cdr3_nt: TGTGCCAGCAGCTTATCCGGGATAGGGCTCGAGCAGTACTTC
cdr3_aa: CASSLSGIGLEQYF

clone_size: once
j_call: TRBJ1-5
v_call: TRBV19
d_call: -
cdr3_nt: TGTGCCAGTAGTATAGGGAAAAGGGCCTATAGCAATCAGCCCCAGCATTTT
cdr3_aa: CASSIGKRAYSNQPQHF

clone_size: -
j_call: TRBJ2-6
v_call: TRBV18
d_call: -
cdr3_nt: TGTGCCAGCTCACGGACGGGTTCTGGGGCCAACGTCCTGACTTTC
cdr3_aa: CASSRTGSGANVLTF

clone_size: -
j_call: TRBJ2-7
v_call: TRBV11-2
d_call: -
cdr3_nt: TGTGCCAGCAGCATCCCCCCAATTAGCTCCTACGAGCAGTACTTC
cdr3_aa: CASSIPPISSYEQYF

clone_size: -
j_call: TRBJ2-7
v_call: TRBV5-1
d_call: TRBD1
cdr3_nt: TGCGCCAGCAGCTTAACAGGGGTTACCTACGAGCAGTACTTC
cdr3_aa: CASSLTGVTYEQYF

clone_size: -
j_call: TRBJ1-2
v_call: TRBV6-1
d_call: TRBD1
cdr3_nt: TGTGCCAGCACAGGGGGGTTTGGCTACACCTTC
cdr3_aa: CASTGGFGYTF

clone_size: once
j_call: TRBJ2-7
v_call: TRBV5-1
d_call: -
cdr3_nt: TGCGCCAGCAGCTGGGGATCCGGGAACTCCTACGAGCAGTACTTC
cdr3_aa: CASSWGSGNSYEQYF

clone_size: -
j_call: TRBJ2-7
v_call: TRBV28
d_call: TRBD2
cdr3_nt: TGTGCCAGCAGGCCTGGCGGGGGAGGATACGAGCAGTACTTC
cdr3_aa: CASRPGGGGYEQYF

clone_size: -
j_call: TRBJ2-5
v_call: TRBV18
d_call: -
cdr3_nt: TGTGCCAGCTCACCGCAGGAGACCCAGGTATACCAAGAGACCCAGTACTTC
cdr3_aa: CASSPQETQVYQETQYF

clone_size: -
j_call: TRBJ1-5
v_call: TRBV28
d_call: -
cdr3_nt: TGTGCCAGCAGGCCGGGGGGGGGCAGGCAGCCCCAGCATTTT
cdr3_aa: CASRPGGGRQPQHF

clone_size: once
j_call: TRBJ2-1
v_call: TRBV6-6
d_call: -
cdr3_nt: TGTGCCAGCAGTTTTTTGGGCAATGAGCAGTTCTTC
cdr3_aa: CASSFLGNEQFF

clone_size: few
j_call: TRBJ2-5
v_call: TRBV28
d_call: -
cdr3_nt: TGTGCCAGCAGCGTTAGCGGAGCCCGTCAAGAGACCCAGTACTTC
cdr3_aa: CASSVSGARQETQYF

clone_size: -
j_call: TRBJ2-3
v_call: TRBV5-1
d_call: TRBD2
cdr3_nt: TGCGCCAGCAGCTTAAGCGGGAGCTCAGATACGCAGTATTTT
cdr3_aa: CASSLSGSSDTQYF

clone_size: -
j_call: TRBJ2-5
v_call: TRBV11-3
d_call: -
cdr3_nt: TGTGCCAGCAGCCCATTTGGGCGACAAGAGACCCAGTACTTC
cdr3_aa: CASSPFGRQETQYF

clone_size: -
j_call: TRBJ1-1
v_call: TRBV10-3
d_call: -
cdr3_nt: TGTGCCATCAGTGACCCGGGAGGACCGTTGGGTGAAGCTTTCTTT
cdr3_aa: CAISDPGGPLGEAFF

clone_size: -
j_call: TRBJ1-2
v_call: TRBV15
d_call: -
cdr3_nt: TGTGCCACCAGCAGAGATCTCCGGGAAGTGGGCTATGGCTACACCTTC
cdr3_aa: CATSRDLREVGYGYTF

clone_size: -
j_call: TRBJ2-5
v_call: TRBV19
d_call: -
cdr3_nt: TGTGCCAGTAGTATGTCGCGGGGTGGGGAGACCCAGTACTTC
cdr3_aa: CASSMSRGGETQYF

clone_size: -
j_call: TRBJ2-1
v_call: TRBV18
d_call: TRBD2
cdr3_nt: TGTGCCAGCTCACCACCAAAGGGACTAGCGGGGAATGAGCAGTTCTTC
cdr3_aa: CASSPPKGLAGNEQFF

clone_size: -
j_call: TRBJ2-1
v_call: TRBV20-1
d_call: -
cdr3_nt: TGCAGTGGTCCTTCTAGACAGCAGTTCTTC
cdr3_aa: CSGPSRQQFF

clone_size: -
j_call: TRBJ2-7
v_call: TRBV18
d_call: TRBD2
cdr3_nt: TGTGCCAGCTCACCACTGGGAGAGGCGATGACGGGAGGAGTTTACGAGCAGTACTTC
cdr3_aa: CASSPLGEAMTGGVYEQYF

clone_size: -
j_call: TRBJ1-4
v_call: TRBV4-1
d_call: -
cdr3_nt: TGCGCCAGCAGCCTAACTGCCGGCTCTAATGAAAAACTGTTTTTT
cdr3_aa: CASSLTAGSNEKLFF

clone_size: -
j_call: TRBJ2-1
v_call: TRBV11-2
d_call: TRBD2
cdr3_nt: TGTGCCAGCAGCCAGCATGGGACTAGCAATCGTGAGCAGTTCTTC
cdr3_aa: CASSQHGTSNREQFF

clone_size: -
j_call: TRBJ1-1
v_call: TRBV7-2
d_call: -
cdr3_nt: TGTGCCAGCAGCTTAGTTGCAGGGCTGAACACTGAAGCTTTCTTT
cdr3_aa: CASSLVAGLNTEAFF

clone_size: -
j_call: TRBJ2-5
v_call: TRBV7-2
d_call: TRBD2
cdr3_nt: TGTGCCAGCAGCCAGAATAGCGGGAGGAGGGGGGAGACCCAGTACTTC
cdr3_aa: CASSQNSGRRGETQYF

clone_size: -
j_call: TRBJ2-7
v_call: TRBV7-6
d_call: TRBD2
cdr3_nt: TGTGCCAGCAGCCCAGATGCGGGAGCCCGCTACGAGCAGTACTTC
cdr3_aa: CASSPDAGARYEQYF

clone_size: -
j_call: TRBJ1-2
v_call: TRBV19
d_call: -
cdr3_nt: TGTGCCAGTAGTAGGGAAGACGTCTACACCTTC
cdr3_aa: CASSREDVYTF

clone_size: -
j_call: TRBJ2-2
v_call: TRBV11-3
d_call: TRBD1
cdr3_nt: TGTGCCAGCAGCTCTGGCCAGGGGGAGCCCGACACCGGGGAGCTGTTTTTT
cdr3_aa: CASSSGQGEPDTGELFF